These T cell receptor beta chains were read from a single sample in a study of pediatric ulcerative colitis. Measured with immunoSEQ multiplex PCR; TCRdb has only the in-frame clones, and not every one. The sample records 16,000 or so clones, roughly three quarters being singletons. The sample was gut tissue. The receptor source for this set is a boy under 18 who was a control in a study of pediatric ulcerative colitis. Each CDR3 is given with its conserved first and last residue. Each record gives: V gene, D gene, CDR3 length, J gene, clone size, CDR3 protein, CDR3 DNA. A D gene is named only where the DNA matches it firmly. Size tells how often a clone was seen (once, few, many) or the class of an expanded clone, and some rows leave it out.

V: TRBV21-1
D: .
length: 17
J: TRBJ2-7
size: .
CDR3: CASSKALPSGAPYEQYF
DNA: TGTGCCAGCAGCAAAGCGCTTCCGAGCGGAGCTCCCTACGAGCAGTACTTC

V: TRBV7-3
D: TRBD1
length: 14
J: TRBJ2-7
size: .
CDR3: CASSSDGQDYEQYF
DNA: TGTGCCAGCAGCTCGGACGGACAGGACTACGAGCAGTACTTC

V: TRBV18
D: TRBD1
length: 18
J: TRBJ2-3
size: .
CDR3: CASSPGTGEAGVTDTQYF
DNA: TGTGCCAGCTCACCTGGGACAGGGGAAGCGGGAGTTACAGATACGCAGTATTTT

V: TRBV23-1
D: .
length: 12
J: TRBJ2-7
size: .
CDR3: CASSPDFYEQYF
DNA: TGCGCCAGCAGTCCGGATTTCTACGAGCAGTACTTC

V: TRBV11-2
D: .
length: 13
J: TRBJ1-5
size: .
CDR3: CASSFYSNQPQHF
DNA: TGTGCCAGCAGCTTCTATAGCAATCAGCCCCAGCATTTT

V: TRBV10-2
D: TRBD2
length: 17
J: TRBJ2-2
size: .
CDR3: CASRGLAGGPGTGELFF
DNA: TGCGCCAGCAGGGGACTAGCGGGGGGGCCAGGGACCGGGGAGCTGTTTTTT

V: TRBV14
D: TRBD2
length: 15
J: TRBJ2-1
size: .
CDR3: CASSQIAGAGNEQFF
DNA: TGTGCCAGCAGCCAAATAGCGGGGGCAGGGAATGAGCAGTTCTTC

V: TRBV10-3
D: .
length: 15
J: TRBJ2-7
size: once
CDR3: CAIIITQGGISEQYF
DNA: TGTGCCATCATCATCACTCAAGGGGGAATATCGGAGCAGTACTTC

V: TRBV4-1
D: TRBD2
length: 17
J: TRBJ2-5
size: .
CDR3: CASSQGATSGTQETQYF
DNA: TGCGCCAGCAGCCAAGGGGCGACTAGCGGAACACAAGAGACCCAGTACTTC

V: TRBV19
D: TRBD2
length: 16
J: TRBJ2-1
size: .
CDR3: CASSKTSGSPYNEQFF
DNA: TGTGCCAGTAGTAAGACTAGCGGGAGCCCCTACAATGAGCAGTTCTTC

V: TRBV4-1
D: .
length: 16
J: TRBJ2-7
size: .
CDR3: CASSQDGSGPLYEQYF
DNA: TGCGCCAGCAGCCAAGATGGAAGCGGGCCTCTCTACGAGCAGTACTTC

V: TRBV5-1
D: .
length: 14
J: TRBJ2-6
size: .
CDR3: CASSLVPGANVLTF
DNA: TGCGCCAGCAGCTTGGTTCCTGGGGCCAACGTCCTGACTTTC

V: TRBV30
D: .
length: 13
J: TRBJ1-6
size: once
CDR3: CAWSDPRDSPLHF
DNA: TGTGCCTGGAGTGACCCGAGGGATTCACCCCTCCACTTT

V: TRBV7-8
D: .
length: 13
J: TRBJ1-2
size: few
CDR3: CASSLLQAYGYTF
DNA: TGTGCCAGCAGCTTACTACAGGCCTATGGCTACACCTTC

V: TRBV7-2
D: TRBD1
length: 15
J: TRBJ2-7
size: .
CDR3: CASSSGQGGTYEQYF
DNA: TGTGCCAGCAGCTCGGGACAGGGCGGGACCTACGAGCAGTACTTC

V: TRBV7-6
D: .
length: 13
J: TRBJ2-1
size: .
CDR3: CASSLATDNEQFF
DNA: TGTGCCAGCAGCTTAGCAACCGACAATGAGCAGTTCTTC

V: TRBV28
D: TRBD1
length: 14
J: TRBJ2-7
size: .
CDR3: CASRVGQGYYEQYF
DNA: TGTGCCAGCAGAGTGGGACAGGGGTACTACGAGCAGTACTTC

V: TRBV19
D: .
length: 17
J: TRBJ2-3
size: .
CDR3: CASSGGERGGGTDTQYF
DNA: TGTGCCAGTTCGGGGGGCGAGAGGGGCGGTGGTACAGATACGCAGTATTTT

V: TRBV7-2
D: .
length: 15
J: TRBJ2-1
size: .
CDR3: CASSSAGGSYNEQFF
DNA: TGTGCCAGCAGCTCGGCTGGCGGGTCCTACAATGAGCAGTTCTTC

V: TRBV7-2
D: .
length: 13
J: TRBJ2-2
size: .
CDR3: CASSIDSTGELFF
DNA: TGTGCCAGCAGCATAGACAGCACCGGGGAGCTGTTTTTT

V: TRBV28
D: .
length: 14
J: TRBJ2-7
size: medium-sized
CDR3: CASSFTGFSYEQYF
DNA: TGTGCCAGCAGTTTCACGGGGTTCTCGTACGAGCAGTACTTC

V: TRBV19
D: TRBD1
length: 16
J: TRBJ1-2
size: .
CDR3: CASSSGQGESYYGYTF
DNA: TGTGCCAGTAGTAGCGGACAGGGTGAATCGTACTATGGCTACACCTTC

V: TRBV6-6
D: .
length: 15
J: TRBJ1-5
size: .
CDR3: CASSYSSGVGQPQHF
DNA: TGTGCCAGCAGTTACTCGAGTGGGGTTGGTCAGCCCCAGCATTTT

V: TRBV27
D: TRBD1
length: 14
J: TRBJ1-2
size: .
CDR3: CASKQRTGGTGYTF
DNA: TGTGCCAGCAAACAACGGACAGGGGGCACTGGCTACACCTTC

V: TRBV5-6
D: .
length: 14
J: TRBJ2-7
size: .
CDR3: CASSLGQVVYEQYF
DNA: TGTGCCAGCAGCTTGGGACAGGTGGTCTACGAGCAGTACTTC

V: TRBV5-4
D: .
length: 15
J: TRBJ1-1
size: .
CDR3: CASSDGGGGASEAFF
DNA: TGTGCCAGCAGCGACGGGGGGGGCGGGGCCAGCGAAGCTTTCTTT

V: TRBV4-1
D: TRBD2
length: 16
J: TRBJ2-7
size: .
CDR3: CASSQVFSGISHEQYF
DNA: TGCGCCAGCAGCCAAGTTTTTAGCGGGATTTCTCACGAGCAGTACTTC

V: TRBV7-2
D: TRBD2
length: 17
J: TRBJ2-3
size: .
CDR3: CASSFLPGLANTDTQYF
DNA: TGTGCCAGCAGCTTCCTCCCCGGACTAGCGAACACAGATACGCAGTATTTT

V: TRBV5-6
D: TRBD1
length: 17
J: TRBJ2-4
size: .
CDR3: CASSWNPQGVAKNIQYF
DNA: TGTGCCAGCAGCTGGAACCCACAGGGGGTAGCCAAAAACATTCAGTACTTC

V: TRBV29-1
D: .
length: 13
J: TRBJ1-4
size: .
CDR3: CSVSPGGLDELFF
DNA: TGCAGCGTTTCCCCCGGGGGACTCGATGAACTGTTTTTT

V: TRBV27
D: .
length: 15
J: TRBJ2-7
size: .
CDR3: CASSRGGTQTYEQYF
DNA: TGTGCCAGCAGCAGGGGCGGGACACAAACCTACGAGCAGTACTTC

V: TRBV5-4
D: .
length: 13
J: TRBJ2-3
size: few
CDR3: CASSSGGADTQYF
DNA: TGTGCCAGCAGCTCCGGGGGTGCAGATACGCAGTATTTT

V: TRBV6-6
D: TRBD1
length: 14
J: TRBJ1-4
size: few
CDR3: CASSPQGAGEKLFF
DNA: TGTGCCAGCAGCCCACAGGGGGCGGGGGAAAAACTGTTTTTT

V: TRBV19
D: .
length: 16
J: TRBJ2-1
size: .
CDR3: CASSIGRVTGYNEQFF
DNA: TGTGCCAGTAGTATAGGCCGGGTTACAGGGTACAATGAGCAGTTCTTC

V: TRBV5-1
D: .
length: 14
J: TRBJ1-1
size: .
CDR3: CASSTGPSNTEAFF
DNA: TGCGCCAGTTCCACCGGGCCATCTAACACTGAAGCTTTCTTT

V: TRBV5-1
D: .
length: 16
J: TRBJ2-2
size: .
CDR3: CASSPSRGLNTGELFF
DNA: TGCGCCAGCAGCCCTTCGAGGGGCCTAAACACCGGGGAGCTGTTTTTT

V: TRBV27
D: .
length: 13
J: TRBJ2-5
size: .
CDR3: CASGGNREETQYF
DNA: TGTGCCAGCGGAGGTAATAGGGAAGAGACCCAGTACTTC

V: TRBV10-3
D: .
length: 12
J: TRBJ1-2
size: few
CDR3: CAISDPTDGYTF
DNA: TGTGCCATCAGTGATCCAACGGATGGCTACACCTTC

V: TRBV28
D: .
length: 11
J: TRBJ2-1
size: .
CDR3: CASNRKLEQFF
DNA: TGTGCCAGCAACCGGAAGCTAGAGCAGTTCTTC

V: TRBV29-1
D: .
length: 15
J: TRBJ2-3
size: .
CDR3: CSATRDTSFTDTQYF
DNA: TGCAGCGCCACACGGGACACCTCCTTCACAGATACGCAGTATTTT

V: TRBV28
D: .
length: 14
J: TRBJ2-7
size: .
CDR3: CASNIGAEIYEQYF
DNA: TGTGCCAGCAATATCGGGGCAGAGATCTACGAGCAGTACTTC

V: TRBV7-3
D: TRBD1
length: 14
J: TRBJ1-2
size: .
CDR3: CASSSGQGAYGYTF
DNA: TGTGCCAGCAGCTCTGGACAGGGGGCGTATGGCTACACCTTC

V: TRBV5-1
D: .
length: 15
J: TRBJ1-1
size: .
CDR3: CASSLSSGANTEAFF
DNA: TGCGCCAGCAGCTTAAGTAGCGGGGCGAACACTGAAGCTTTCTTT

V: TRBV18
D: .
length: 14
J: TRBJ2-2
size: .
CDR3: CASSPDMSTGELFF
DNA: TGTGCCAGCTCACCCGACATGAGCACCGGGGAGCTGTTTTTT

V: TRBV28
D: TRBD2
length: 18
J: TRBJ2-7
size: .
CDR3: CASSSEIPGLAGGSEQYF
DNA: TGTGCCAGCAGTTCCGAAATTCCGGGACTAGCGGGAGGTAGCGAGCAGTACTTC

V: TRBV7-2
D: .
length: 12
J: TRBJ2-3
size: .
CDR3: CASNVEADTQYF
DNA: TGTGCCAGCAACGTCGAGGCAGATACGCAGTATTTT

V: TRBV18
D: .
length: 16
J: TRBJ2-1
size: .
CDR3: CASSLQRTALYNEQFF
DNA: TGTGCCAGCTCCCTACAGAGGACCGCTCTTTACAATGAGCAGTTCTTC

V: TRBV19
D: .
length: 14
J: TRBJ1-5
size: .
CDR3: CASSILGDNQPQHF
DNA: TGTGCCAGTAGTATCTTAGGGGACAATCAGCCCCAGCATTTT

V: TRBV9
D: .
length: 14
J: TRBJ2-7
size: .
CDR3: CASSPRAGPYEQYF
DNA: TGTGCCAGCAGCCCCCGGGCGGGACCCTACGAGCAGTACTTC

V: TRBV5-6
D: TRBD1
length: 12
J: TRBJ2-5
size: .
CDR3: CASKGASETQYF
DNA: TGTGCCAGCAAGGGGGCTTCTGAGACCCAGTACTTC

V: TRBV19
D: TRBD2
length: 14
J: TRBJ2-7
size: .
CDR3: CASSPGTSEYEQYF
DNA: TGTGCCAGTAGTCCCGGGACTAGCGAGTACGAGCAGTACTTC

V: TRBV7-8
D: TRBD1
length: 16
J: TRBJ1-4
size: .
CDR3: CASSLLNQGANEKLFF
DNA: TGTGCCAGCAGCCTACTGAACCAGGGGGCTAATGAAAAACTGTTTTTT